The rows below give T cell receptor beta chains drawn from one sample of a study of T cell changes during pregnancy in multiple sclerosis. Some clones are missing from TCRdb's copy, which holds only in-frame ones; the method was immunoSEQ multiplex PCR. The table shows tens of thousands of clones, with roughly 90% occurring only once. The specimen comprised peripheral blood, sampled after pregnancy. Receptor source: a female donor in good health, enrolled as a control in a pregnancy study. CDR3s include the opening cysteine and the closing phenylalanine or tryptophan.

cdr3_aa | v_call
CASSLGQGDTQYF | TRBV5-1
CASSLTTPREYEQYF | TRBV5-1
CASSDSGGTGELFF | TRBV6-4
CASSLLASGANVLTF | TRBV14
CASSLDGGSYGYTF | TRBV7-9
CASSRLAGHYEQYF | TRBV27
CASSLDLASYNEQFF | TRBV5-8
CASSLPVYGYTF | TRBV28
CASSLSRPVLGENEQFF | TRBV7-2
CASSVEPGTEAFF | TRBV9
CASTLARGRSNEQFF | TRBV7-2
CASSPRRGGGAGELFF | TRBV28
CASSYAATGGQETQYF | TRBV19
CASSYSQGSGNTIYF | TRBV6-5
CSVEDLGRNNEQFF | TRBV29-1
CASSSVASDTQYF | TRBV19
CASSIEGQPNQPQHF | TRBV19
CASSLWTGENSPLHF | TRBV4-1
CASSGGQGNGYTF | TRBV5-1
CASSIKTGRDNEQFF | TRBV19
CSVGQGFNYGYTF | TRBV29-1
CASSFPRIAGSDEQFF | TRBV7-9
CASSLGGSLGTQYF | TRBV11-3
CASSSSGGGGDTQYF | TRBV7-8
CASSWGTGGLTGELFF | TRBV28
CASSQGPGTGGNQPQHF | TRBV4-1
CASSVSGGGTYEQYF | TRBV2
CASSKGLALNNEQFF | TRBV19
CASSPGGYQPQHF | TRBV7-9
CASSLRQGYSPLHF | TRBV7-2
CASSLRDSHTGELFF | TRBV4-1
CASSLFQANEQFF | TRBV11-2
CASSISDMLLAKNIQYF | TRBV19
CASSRTGSEQYF | TRBV5-6
CASSLRLAGGQETQYF | TRBV5-5
CASSLYAGVASEQFF | TRBV27
CASSRPSGSKTDTQYF | TRBV7-2
CASSQVTTNTGELFF | TRBV4-2
CASSLGVSTNEKLFF | TRBV5-5
CASSELGQAGEQYF | TRBV2
CSVVTVHGYTF | TRBV29-1
CASSLALDRGGTEAFF | TRBV7-9
CASTPVGTNTEAFF | TRBV28
CASTFRSQVPGGETQYF | TRBV5-1
CASSSGLDDEQFF | TRBV7-8
CATYTGANTGELFF | TRBV28
CASSLTRQSEAFF | TRBV5-1
CASSDRGTGGNEQYF | TRBV4-1
CASSPGLASYNEQFF | TRBV5-1
CAISPGQPDTQYF | TRBV10-3
CASSPGRIGNQPQHF | TRBV28
CASSYSRGDTYEQYF | TRBV6-5
CASRALDRENYGYTF | TRBV6-5
CASSPGGLAGGGETQYF | TRBV7-3
CASSLSGGAGEQYF | TRBV7-8
CASSSRSGNEQYF | TRBV5-1